This TCR beta chain was identified during a study of T cell responses to AZD1222 COVID-19 vaccine. CDR1 is SGHRS and CDR2 is YFSETQ in the germline V gene. Trimming pared 1 base from V and 4 bases from J, leaving 12 bases between. The CDR3 is 15 residues long. Some clones are missing from TCRdb's copy, which holds only in-frame ones; the method was immunoSEQ multiplex PCR. The sample holds about 120,000 clones; roughly 90% are singletons and the top ten take 6.5% to 9%. The chain joins TRBV5-1 to TRBJ2-1, with D hard to call. The starting material was peripheral blood, obtained on day 0 of AZD1222 vaccination. The clonotype comes from an adult in good health. Here the CDR3 reads CASSLLRGTYNEQFF. In nucleotides, the CDR3 is TGCGCCAGCAGCTTGTTGCGAGGTACATACAATGAGCAGTTCTTC.